Listed below are T cell receptor beta chains from one sample, sequenced in a study of cytomegalovirus exposure and HLA in healthy donors. Sequenced by immunoSEQ multiplex PCR; TCRdb stores in-frame clones only, minus some. The sample has 150,000 or so clones, roughly 83% seen once. The specimen was PBMCs. The receptors were sampled from a man aged 25 to 40 in good health and CMV-seronegative. CDR3s include the opening cysteine and the closing phenylalanine or tryptophan. D genes are given only for firm matches. Clone size is given for some rows only: seen once, a few or many times, or a class if the clone is expanded.

clone_size: once; cdr3_length: 14; d_call: TRBD2; v_call: TRBV15; j_call: TRBJ2-3; cdr3_nt: TGTGCCACCGGGACTAGCGGTCCCACAGATACGCAGTATTTT; cdr3_aa: CATGTSGPTDTQYF
clone_size: -; cdr3_length: 12; d_call: -; v_call: TRBV6-5; j_call: TRBJ2-1; cdr3_nt: TGTGCCAGCAGAACATCCTACAATGAGCAGTTCTTC; cdr3_aa: CASRTSYNEQFF
clone_size: -; cdr3_length: 13; d_call: -; v_call: TRBV9; j_call: TRBJ2-1; cdr3_nt: TGTGCCAGCAGCGCCTTGTCCGGGAATGAGCAGTTCTTC; cdr3_aa: CASSALSGNEQFF
clone_size: -; cdr3_length: 13; d_call: -; v_call: TRBV12-5; j_call: TRBJ2-5; cdr3_nt: TGTGCTAGTGGTTTGTTAGCTGGAGAGACCCAGTACTTC; cdr3_aa: CASGLLAGETQYF
clone_size: -; cdr3_length: 15; d_call: TRBD1; v_call: TRBV6-1; j_call: TRBJ1-1; cdr3_nt: TGTGCCAGCAGTTCCGGGACAGGGTTTGGCACTGAAGCTTTCTTT; cdr3_aa: CASSSGTGFGTEAFF
clone_size: -; cdr3_length: 15; d_call: TRBD1; v_call: TRBV23-1; j_call: TRBJ2-7; cdr3_nt: TGCGCCAGCACCACGGGACAGGGGAGTCTCTACGAGCAGTACTTC; cdr3_aa: CASTTGQGSLYEQYF
clone_size: few; cdr3_length: 15; d_call: -; v_call: TRBV29-1; j_call: TRBJ1-2; cdr3_nt: TGCAGCGTTGAAGATCCAAGGGGCTGGTCCTATGGCTACACCTTC; cdr3_aa: CSVEDPRGWSYGYTF
clone_size: once; cdr3_length: 14; d_call: -; v_call: TRBV21-1; j_call: TRBJ1-3; cdr3_nt: TGTGCCAGCAGTGGGAGGACAGGGGACGGCACCATATATTTT; cdr3_aa: CASSGRTGDGTIYF
clone_size: -; cdr3_length: 12; d_call: -; v_call: TRBV6-5; j_call: TRBJ1-4; cdr3_nt: TGTGCCAGCAGTTGGGAGGGGGAAAAACTGTTTTTT; cdr3_aa: CASSWEGEKLFF
clone_size: -; cdr3_length: 12; d_call: -; v_call: TRBV27; j_call: TRBJ1-2; cdr3_nt: TGTGCCAGCAGGGACAGAGGCTATGGCTACACCTTC; cdr3_aa: CASRDRGYGYTF
clone_size: -; cdr3_length: 18; d_call: -; v_call: TRBV21-1; j_call: TRBJ2-1; cdr3_nt: TGTGCCAGCAGCAAAGTAGAGGCTAGTTGCTTTTTTATCGATGAGCAGTTCTTC; cdr3_aa: CASSKVEASCFFIDEQFF
clone_size: -; cdr3_length: 13; d_call: -; v_call: TRBV28; j_call: TRBJ1-5; cdr3_nt: TGTGCCAGCAGTTTAGAGGGATTCCAGCCCCAGCATTTT; cdr3_aa: CASSLEGFQPQHF
clone_size: -; cdr3_length: 13; d_call: -; v_call: TRBV10-3; j_call: TRBJ2-1; cdr3_nt: TGTGCCATCAGTAAACAGGAGTACAATGAGCAGTTCTTC; cdr3_aa: CAISKQEYNEQFF
clone_size: -; cdr3_length: 15; d_call: TRBD2; v_call: TRBV29-1; j_call: TRBJ2-1; cdr3_nt: TGCAGCGTTAGCGGGGGGAAGGCCTCCTACAATGAGCAGTTCTTC; cdr3_aa: CSVSGGKASYNEQFF
clone_size: -; cdr3_length: 15; d_call: TRBD1; v_call: TRBV27; j_call: TRBJ2-2; cdr3_nt: TGTGCCAGCAGAAGGAGACAGGGGGCGACCGGGGAGCTGTTTTTT; cdr3_aa: CASRRRQGATGELFF
clone_size: -; cdr3_length: 15; d_call: -; v_call: TRBV19; j_call: TRBJ1-4; cdr3_nt: TGTGCCAGTAGGAGAGGGCAAACAACTAATGAAAAACTGTTTTTT; cdr3_aa: CASRRGQTTNEKLFF
clone_size: -; cdr3_length: 14; d_call: -; v_call: TRBV19; j_call: TRBJ2-7; cdr3_nt: TGTGCCAGTAGTATGGGTCAGGTCTCGTACGAGCAGTACTTC; cdr3_aa: CASSMGQVSYEQYF
clone_size: once; cdr3_length: 16; d_call: -; v_call: TRBV21-1; j_call: TRBJ1-5; cdr3_nt: TGTGCCAGCAGCAAAGTGAGGGACAGGGGTGGGCAGCCCCAGCATTTT; cdr3_aa: CASSKVRDRGGQPQHF
clone_size: -; cdr3_length: 14; d_call: TRBD1; v_call: TRBV28; j_call: TRBJ2-7; cdr3_nt: TGTGCCAGCATCCCCGGGACAGGGTCCTACGAGCAGTACTTC; cdr3_aa: CASIPGTGSYEQYF
clone_size: -; cdr3_length: 18; d_call: TRBD1; v_call: TRBV6-1; j_call: TRBJ1-5; cdr3_nt: TGTGCCAGCAGTGGACAGGGAAAAGGGATATATAGCAATCAGCCCCAGCATTTT; cdr3_aa: CASSGQGKGIYSNQPQHF
clone_size: few; cdr3_length: 13; d_call: TRBD2; v_call: TRBV13; j_call: TRBJ2-5; cdr3_nt: TGTGCCAGCAGCTTTAGCGGGGGGGAGACCCAGTACTTC; cdr3_aa: CASSFSGGETQYF
clone_size: few; cdr3_length: 16; d_call: TRBD2; v_call: TRBV29-1; j_call: TRBJ2-1; cdr3_nt: TGCAGCGGAAATTGGAGGGCTAGCGGGCCTTACAATGAGCAGTTCTTC; cdr3_aa: CSGNWRASGPYNEQFF
clone_size: once; cdr3_length: 16; d_call: TRBD2; v_call: TRBV5-1; j_call: TRBJ2-7; cdr3_nt: TGCGCCAGCAGCATTGGAGCGGGGGGGCCTTCCTACGAGCAGTACTTC; cdr3_aa: CASSIGAGGPSYEQYF
clone_size: -; cdr3_length: 18; d_call: TRBD1; v_call: TRBV11-2; j_call: TRBJ1-1; cdr3_nt: TGTGCCAGCAGCCCCCTAAGCCCCTGGACAGGGGCGAACACTGAAGCTTTCTTT; cdr3_aa: CASSPLSPWTGANTEAFF
clone_size: once; cdr3_length: 13; d_call: TRBD1; v_call: TRBV25-1; j_call: TRBJ1-6; cdr3_nt: TGTGCCACCAGAAGAACAGGGGATTCACCCCTCCACTTT; cdr3_aa: CATRRTGDSPLHF
clone_size: -; cdr3_length: 15; d_call: TRBD1; v_call: TRBV10-3; j_call: TRBJ2-1; cdr3_nt: TGTGCCATCAGTGAAAGACAGGGCCCGTACGGGGAGCAGTTCTTC; cdr3_aa: CAISERQGPYGEQFF
clone_size: -; cdr3_length: 16; d_call: TRBD2; v_call: TRBV7-9; j_call: TRBJ2-3; cdr3_nt: TGTGCCAGCAGCTTAATACGGGGGGGCTCGGCAGATACGCAGTATTTT; cdr3_aa: CASSLIRGGSADTQYF
clone_size: -; cdr3_length: 17; d_call: TRBD2; v_call: TRBV5-1; j_call: TRBJ2-3; cdr3_nt: TGCGCCAGCAGCTTGGACAAACTAGCGGGAGACGCAGATACGCAGTATTTT; cdr3_aa: CASSLDKLAGDADTQYF
clone_size: -; cdr3_length: 13; d_call: -; v_call: TRBV19; j_call: TRBJ2-7; cdr3_nt: TGTGCCAGTAGTATTAGTCTCCTCTACGAGCAGTACTTC; cdr3_aa: CASSISLLYEQYF
clone_size: -; cdr3_length: 14; d_call: TRBD1; v_call: TRBV19; j_call: TRBJ1-6; cdr3_nt: TGTGCCAGTGGGGACAGAGCGACAGTCTCCTTCCTCCACTTT; cdr3_aa: CASGDRATVSFLHF
clone_size: -; cdr3_length: 14; d_call: -; v_call: TRBV21-1; j_call: TRBJ1-5; cdr3_nt: TGTGCCAGCCACACCAGGGGGATCTCTCAGCCCCAGCATTTT; cdr3_aa: CASHTRGISQPQHF
clone_size: few; cdr3_length: 16; d_call: TRBD2; v_call: TRBV4-2; j_call: TRBJ2-7; cdr3_nt: TGTGCCAGCAGCCAATGGACTAGCGGGGAATCCTACGAGCAGTACTTC; cdr3_aa: CASSQWTSGESYEQYF
clone_size: -; cdr3_length: 16; d_call: TRBD1; v_call: TRBV23-1; j_call: TRBJ2-7; cdr3_nt: TGCGCCAGCACTCGTCCAACCGGGACAGGGGACTACGAGCAGTACTTC; cdr3_aa: CASTRPTGTGDYEQYF
clone_size: once; cdr3_length: 15; d_call: TRBD2; v_call: TRBV28; j_call: TRBJ2-3; cdr3_nt: TGTGCCAGCAGTACGGGGGGGGACAACACAGATACGCAGTATTTT; cdr3_aa: CASSTGGDNTDTQYF
clone_size: -; cdr3_length: 16; d_call: -; v_call: TRBV28; j_call: TRBJ1-1; cdr3_nt: TGTGCCAGCAGCCGTCTCCTGGGGGCTATGAACACTGAAGCTTTCTTT; cdr3_aa: CASSRLLGAMNTEAFF
clone_size: -; cdr3_length: 13; d_call: TRBD1; v_call: TRBV6-5; j_call: TRBJ2-5; cdr3_nt: TGTGCCAGCAGTTCTGGACAGGGGGGGGACCAGTACTTC; cdr3_aa: CASSSGQGGDQYF
clone_size: -; cdr3_length: 13; d_call: -; v_call: TRBV7-8; j_call: TRBJ2-3; cdr3_nt: TGTGCCAGCAGCTTCCAGGTTAAGGATACGCAGTATTTT; cdr3_aa: CASSFQVKDTQYF
clone_size: once; cdr3_length: 16; d_call: -; v_call: TRBV7-8; j_call: TRBJ1-3; cdr3_nt: TGTGCCAGCAGCTTACTGGACAGCCTCTCTGGAAACACCATATATTTT; cdr3_aa: CASSLLDSLSGNTIYF
clone_size: -; cdr3_length: 13; d_call: TRBD1; v_call: TRBV7-3; j_call: TRBJ2-5; cdr3_nt: TGTGCCAGCAGCACAGGGGCTTCAGAGACCCAGTACTTC; cdr3_aa: CASSTGASETQYF
clone_size: -; cdr3_length: 16; d_call: -; v_call: TRBV10-3; j_call: TRBJ2-3; cdr3_nt: TGTGCCATCAGTGAACGCGGGACGACTAGCACAGATACGCAGTATTTT; cdr3_aa: CAISERGTTSTDTQYF
clone_size: -; cdr3_length: 15; d_call: -; v_call: TRBV19; j_call: TRBJ2-1; cdr3_nt: TGTGCCAGTAGTCCTCCCGGGAAAAGCTACAATGAGCAGTTCTTC; cdr3_aa: CASSPPGKSYNEQFF
clone_size: once; cdr3_length: 14; d_call: -; v_call: TRBV7-9; j_call: TRBJ2-1; cdr3_nt: TGTGCCAGCAGCCAGAGAGGTGGCAACAATGAGCAGTTCTTC; cdr3_aa: CASSQRGGNNEQFF
clone_size: -; cdr3_length: 13; d_call: -; v_call: TRBV15; j_call: TRBJ1-5; cdr3_nt: TGTGCCACCAGGGGACTTGGCAATCAGCCCCAGCATTTT; cdr3_aa: CATRGLGNQPQHF
clone_size: -; cdr3_length: 15; d_call: -; v_call: TRBV5-1; j_call: TRBJ2-2; cdr3_nt: TGCGCCAGCAGCCCCTGGTCGGGGGACACCGGGGAGCTGTTTTTT; cdr3_aa: CASSPWSGDTGELFF
clone_size: -; cdr3_length: 14; d_call: -; v_call: TRBV7-2; j_call: TRBJ2-4; cdr3_nt: TGTGCCAGCAGCTCCCACCCAGCGGTCGGCATTCAGTACTTC; cdr3_aa: CASSSHPAVGIQYF
clone_size: -; cdr3_length: 14; d_call: TRBD2; v_call: TRBV7-9; j_call: TRBJ2-7; cdr3_nt: TGTGCCAGCAGCGCACTAGCGGGACGGGACGAGCAGTACTTC; cdr3_aa: CASSALAGRDEQYF
clone_size: -; cdr3_length: 14; d_call: TRBD2; v_call: TRBV5-1; j_call: TRBJ2-5; cdr3_nt: TGCGCCAGCAGCTTGACTAGCGCGCAAGAGACCCAGTACTTC; cdr3_aa: CASSLTSAQETQYF
clone_size: once; cdr3_length: 15; d_call: TRBD2; v_call: TRBV5-1; j_call: TRBJ2-7; cdr3_nt: TGCGCCAGCAGCCCTGGACTAGCGGGCTCCTACGAGCAGTACTTC; cdr3_aa: CASSPGLAGSYEQYF